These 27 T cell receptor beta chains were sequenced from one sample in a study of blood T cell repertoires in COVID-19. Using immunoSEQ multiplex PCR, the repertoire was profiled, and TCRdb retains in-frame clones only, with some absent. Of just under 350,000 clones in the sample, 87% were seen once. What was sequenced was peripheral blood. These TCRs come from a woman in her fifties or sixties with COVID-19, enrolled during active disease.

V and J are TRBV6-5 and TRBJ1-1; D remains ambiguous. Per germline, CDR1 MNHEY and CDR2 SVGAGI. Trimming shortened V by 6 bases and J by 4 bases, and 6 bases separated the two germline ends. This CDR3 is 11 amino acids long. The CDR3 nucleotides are TGTGCCAGCAGAAGGAGCACTGAAGCTTTCTTT. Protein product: CASRRSTEAFF.

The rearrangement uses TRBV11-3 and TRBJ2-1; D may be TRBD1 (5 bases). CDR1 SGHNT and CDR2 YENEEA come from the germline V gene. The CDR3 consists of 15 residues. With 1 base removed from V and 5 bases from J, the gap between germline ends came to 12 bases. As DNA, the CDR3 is TGTGCCAGCAGCTTAGTGTCAGGGCGGAACAATGAGCAGTTCTTC. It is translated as CASSLVSGRNNEQFF.

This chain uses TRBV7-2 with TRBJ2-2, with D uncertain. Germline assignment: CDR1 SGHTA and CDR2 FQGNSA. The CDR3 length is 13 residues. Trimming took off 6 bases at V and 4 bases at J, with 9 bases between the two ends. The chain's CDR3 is CASSVALTGELFF. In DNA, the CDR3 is TGTGCCAGCAGTGTAGCACTCACCGGGGAGCTGTTTTTT. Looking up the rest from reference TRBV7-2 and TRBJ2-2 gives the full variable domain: GAGVSQSPSNKVTEKGKDVELRCDPISGHTALYWYRQSLGQGLEFLIYFQGNSAPDKSGLPSDRFSAERTGGSVSTLTIQRTQQEDSAVYLCASSVALTGELFFGEGSRLTVL.

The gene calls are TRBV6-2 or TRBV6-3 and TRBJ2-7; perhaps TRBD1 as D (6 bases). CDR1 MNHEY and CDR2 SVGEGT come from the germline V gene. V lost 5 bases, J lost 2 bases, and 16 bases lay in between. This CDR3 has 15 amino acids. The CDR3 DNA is TGTGCCAGCAGTATGGGAACAGGGAAAGCCTACGAGCAGTACTTC. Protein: CASSMGTGKAYEQYF.

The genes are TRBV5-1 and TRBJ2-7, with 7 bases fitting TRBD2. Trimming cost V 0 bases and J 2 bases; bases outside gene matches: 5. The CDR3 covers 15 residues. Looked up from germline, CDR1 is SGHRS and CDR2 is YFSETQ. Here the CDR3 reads CASSLEPSGPYEQYF. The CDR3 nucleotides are TGCGCCAGCAGCTTGGAGCCTAGCGGCCCCTACGAGCAGTACTTC.

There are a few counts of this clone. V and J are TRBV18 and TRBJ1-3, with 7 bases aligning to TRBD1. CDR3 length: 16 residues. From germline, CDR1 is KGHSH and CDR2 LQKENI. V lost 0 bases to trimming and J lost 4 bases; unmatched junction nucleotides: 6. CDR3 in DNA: TGTGCCAGCTCACCACCCACAGGGGATCTCGGAAACACCATATATTTT. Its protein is CASSPPTGDLGNTIYF. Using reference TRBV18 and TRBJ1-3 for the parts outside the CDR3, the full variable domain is NAGVMQNPRHLVRRRGQEARLRCSPMKGHSHVYWYRQLPEEGLKFMVYLQKENIIDESGMPKERFSAEFPKEGPSILRIQQVVRGDSAAYFCASSPPTGDLGNTIYFGEGSWLTVV.

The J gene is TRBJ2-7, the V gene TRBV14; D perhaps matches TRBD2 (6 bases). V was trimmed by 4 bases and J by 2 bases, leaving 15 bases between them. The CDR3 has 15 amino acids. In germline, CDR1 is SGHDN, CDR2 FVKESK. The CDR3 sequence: CASSPKPGLTYEQYF. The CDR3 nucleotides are TGTGCCAGCAGCCCGAAACCGGGACTCACCTACGAGCAGTACTTC.

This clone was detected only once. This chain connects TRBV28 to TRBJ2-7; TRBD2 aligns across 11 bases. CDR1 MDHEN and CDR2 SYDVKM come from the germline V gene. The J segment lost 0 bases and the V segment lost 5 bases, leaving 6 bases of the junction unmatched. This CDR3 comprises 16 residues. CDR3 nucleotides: TGTGCCAGCAGTATATCTAGCGGGAGGATCTCCTACGAGCAGTACTTC. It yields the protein CASSISSGRISYEQYF. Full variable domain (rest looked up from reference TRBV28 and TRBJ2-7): DVKVTQSSRYLVKRTGEKVFLECVQDMDHENMFWYRQDPGLGLRLIYFSYDVKMKEKGDIPEGYSVSREKKERFSLILESASTNQTSMYLCASSISSGRISYEQYFGPGTRLTVT.

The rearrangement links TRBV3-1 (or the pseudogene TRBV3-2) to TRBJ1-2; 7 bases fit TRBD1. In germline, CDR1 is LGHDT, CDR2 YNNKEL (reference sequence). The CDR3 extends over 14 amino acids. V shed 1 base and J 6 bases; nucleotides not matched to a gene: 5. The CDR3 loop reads CASSQVDRDHGYTF. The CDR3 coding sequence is TGTGCCAGCAGCCAAGTAGACAGGGATCATGGCTACACCTTC.

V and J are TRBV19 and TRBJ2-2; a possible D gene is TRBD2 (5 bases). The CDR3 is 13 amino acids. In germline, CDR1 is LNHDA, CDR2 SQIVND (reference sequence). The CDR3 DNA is TGTGAGCTCCGGACTCGGAACACCGGGGAGCTGTTTTTT. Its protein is CELRTRNTGELFF.

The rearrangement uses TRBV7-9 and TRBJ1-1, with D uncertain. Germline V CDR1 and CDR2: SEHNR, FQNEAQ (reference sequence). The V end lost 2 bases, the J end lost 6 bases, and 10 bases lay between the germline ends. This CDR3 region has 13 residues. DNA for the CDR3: TGTGCCAGCAGCTTAACAGTGTTGGCTGAAGCTTTCTTT. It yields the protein CASSLTVLAEAFF.

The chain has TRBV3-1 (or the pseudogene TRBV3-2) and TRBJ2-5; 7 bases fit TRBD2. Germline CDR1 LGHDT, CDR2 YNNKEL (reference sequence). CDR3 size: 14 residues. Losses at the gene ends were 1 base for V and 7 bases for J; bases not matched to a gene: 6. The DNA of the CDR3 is TGTGCCAGCAGCCAAGTTACGGGAGGTGGGACCCAGTACTTC. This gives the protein CASSQVTGGGTQYF.

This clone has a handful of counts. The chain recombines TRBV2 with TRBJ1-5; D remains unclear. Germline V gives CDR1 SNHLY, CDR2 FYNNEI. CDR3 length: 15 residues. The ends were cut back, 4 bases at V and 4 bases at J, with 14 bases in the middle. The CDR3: CASSGYSGGNQPQHF. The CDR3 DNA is TGTGCCAGCAGTGGATATTCGGGAGGTAATCAGCCCCAGCATTTT.

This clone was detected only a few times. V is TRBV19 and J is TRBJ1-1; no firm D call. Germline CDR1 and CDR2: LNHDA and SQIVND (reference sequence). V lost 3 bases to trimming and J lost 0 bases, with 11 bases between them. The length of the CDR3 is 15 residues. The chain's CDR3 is CASSISQIMNTEAFF. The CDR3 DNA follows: TGTGCCAGTAGTATTTCTCAGATAATGAACACTGAAGCTTTCTTT.

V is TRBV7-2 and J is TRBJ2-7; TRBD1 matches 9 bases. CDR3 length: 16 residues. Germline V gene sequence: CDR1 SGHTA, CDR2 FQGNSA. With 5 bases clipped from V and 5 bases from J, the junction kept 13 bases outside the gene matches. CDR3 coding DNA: TGTGCCAGCAGCCTTGTCCCGGGACAGGGAGACAACGAGCAGTACTTC. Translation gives CASSLVPGQGDNEQYF.

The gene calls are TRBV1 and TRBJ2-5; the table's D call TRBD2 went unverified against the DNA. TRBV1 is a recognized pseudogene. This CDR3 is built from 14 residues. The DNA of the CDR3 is TGCACCAGCAGCCAAACTAGCGGTAAAGAGACCCAGTACTTC. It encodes CTSSQTSGKETQYF.

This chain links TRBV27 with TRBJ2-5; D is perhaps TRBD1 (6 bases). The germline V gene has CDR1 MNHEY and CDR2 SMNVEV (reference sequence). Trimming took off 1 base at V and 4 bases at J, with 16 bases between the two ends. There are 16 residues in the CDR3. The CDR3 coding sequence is TGTGCCAGCAGTTTATTTCCCGAAGGGGGTCCAGAGACCCAGTACTTC. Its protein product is CASSLFPEGGPETQYF.

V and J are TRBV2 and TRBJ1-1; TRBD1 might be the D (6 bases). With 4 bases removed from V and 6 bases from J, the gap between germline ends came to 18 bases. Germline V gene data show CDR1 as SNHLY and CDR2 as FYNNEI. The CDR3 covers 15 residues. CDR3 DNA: TGTGCCAGCAGTGTAAATGGACAGTTAAGCCCTGAAGCTTTCTTT. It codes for CASSVNGQLSPEAFF.

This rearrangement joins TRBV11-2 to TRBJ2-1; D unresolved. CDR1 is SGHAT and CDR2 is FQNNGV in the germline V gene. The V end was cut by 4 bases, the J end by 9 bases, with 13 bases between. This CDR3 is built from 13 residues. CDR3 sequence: CASSSGLGGEQFF. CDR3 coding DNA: TGTGCCAGCAGCTCCGGGTTGGGTGGTGAGCAGTTCTTC.

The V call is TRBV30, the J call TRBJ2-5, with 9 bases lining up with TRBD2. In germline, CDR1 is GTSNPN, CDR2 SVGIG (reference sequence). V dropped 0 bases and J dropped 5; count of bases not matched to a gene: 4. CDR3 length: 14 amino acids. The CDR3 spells CAWSVASGTETQYF. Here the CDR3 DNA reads TGTGCCTGGAGTGTGGCTAGCGGGACCGAGACCCAGTACTTC.

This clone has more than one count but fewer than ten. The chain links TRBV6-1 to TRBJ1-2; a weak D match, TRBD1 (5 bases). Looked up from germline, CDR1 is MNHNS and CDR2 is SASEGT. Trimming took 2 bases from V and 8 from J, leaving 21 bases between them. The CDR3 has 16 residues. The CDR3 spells CASSEQVGRAWRGYTF. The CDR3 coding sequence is TGTGCCAGCAGTGAACAAGTCGGCAGGGCGTGGCGGGGCTACACCTTC.

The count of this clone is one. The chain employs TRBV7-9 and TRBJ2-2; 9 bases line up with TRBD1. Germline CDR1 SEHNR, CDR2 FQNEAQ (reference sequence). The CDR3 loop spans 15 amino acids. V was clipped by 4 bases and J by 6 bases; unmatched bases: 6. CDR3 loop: CASSSTGTGPGELFF. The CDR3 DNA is TGTGCCAGCAGCTCAACCGGGACAGGGCCCGGGGAGCTGTTTTTT.

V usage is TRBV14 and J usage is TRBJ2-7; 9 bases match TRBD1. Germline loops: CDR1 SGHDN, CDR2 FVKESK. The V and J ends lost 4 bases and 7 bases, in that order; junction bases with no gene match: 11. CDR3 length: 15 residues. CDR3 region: CASSPFGTGLEEQYF. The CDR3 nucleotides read TGTGCCAGCAGCCCATTTGGGACAGGGCTCGAAGAGCAGTACTTC.

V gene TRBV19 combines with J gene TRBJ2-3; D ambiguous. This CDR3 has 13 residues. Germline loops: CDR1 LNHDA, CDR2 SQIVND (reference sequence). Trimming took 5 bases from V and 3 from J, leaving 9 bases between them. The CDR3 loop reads CASSLLRTDTQYF. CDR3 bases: TGTGCCAGTAGTCTTCTGAGAACAGATACGCAGTATTTT.

This chain's CDR3 is CASSSQGTRGGYTF. The CDR3 nucleotides read TGTGCCAGCAGCTCACAAGGGACCCGGGGGGGCTACACCTTC. The chain employs TRBV5-5 and TRBJ1-2; D is perhaps TRBD1 (5 bases). The length of the CDR3 is 14 residues. CDR1 SGHKS and CDR2 YYEKEE come from the germline V gene (reference sequence). V was cut by 3 bases and J by 8 bases, with 17 bases left in between.

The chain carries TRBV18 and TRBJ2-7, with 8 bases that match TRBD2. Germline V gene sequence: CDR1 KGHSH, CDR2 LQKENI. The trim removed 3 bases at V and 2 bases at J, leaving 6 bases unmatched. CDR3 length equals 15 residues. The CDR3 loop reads CASSPEAGGPYEQYF. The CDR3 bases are TGTGCCAGCTCACCCGAGGCGGGAGGCCCCTACGAGCAGTACTTC. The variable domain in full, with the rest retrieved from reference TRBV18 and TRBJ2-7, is NAGVMQNPRHLVRRRGQEARLRCSPMKGHSHVYWYRQLPEEGLKFMVYLQKENIIDESGMPKERFSAEFPKEGPSILRIQQVVRGDSAAYFCASSPEAGGPYEQYFGPGTRLTVT.

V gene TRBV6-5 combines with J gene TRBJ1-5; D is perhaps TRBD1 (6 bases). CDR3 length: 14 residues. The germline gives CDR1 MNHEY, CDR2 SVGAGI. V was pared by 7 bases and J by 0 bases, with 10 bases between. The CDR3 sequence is CASKGGNSNQPQHF. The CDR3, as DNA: TGTGCCAGCAAGGGGGGGAATAGCAATCAGCCCCAGCATTTT.